The 19 T cell receptor beta chains below come from one sample, sequenced in a study of cytomegalovirus exposure and HLA in healthy donors (dated by TCRdb to 2016 to 2017). The library was obtained by the immunoSEQ multiplex PCR assay. For the multiplex PCR, a mixture combining 60 forward primers for TCR Vbeta segments and 13 reverse primers for TCR Jbeta segments was used. Held by TCRdb, this immuneACCESS table contains in-frame sequences only and omits some clones. Under half of the omission traces to an unresolved V gene where checked; the cause of the rest is unknown. Within this sample are about 170,000 clones, with about 82% of them counted one time only. Less than 0.9% of the sample is held by the ten biggest clonotypes. Sequences were obtained from PBMCs. The receptors derive from a female donor in good health and CMV-seronegative.

J is TRBJ2-3 and V is TRBV7-7, with 7 bases aligning to TRBD2. The trim removed 1 base at V and 4 bases at J, leaving 8 bases unmatched. Germline V gene lookup returns CDR1 SSHAT and CDR2 FNYEAQ (reference sequence). The CDR3 is 16 residues long. The CDR3 DNA is TGTGCCAGCAGCTTAGAGTTGGGAGGGCCTCCAGATACGCAGTATTTT. It is translated as CASSLELGGPPDTQYF.

This rearrangement joins TRBV4-3 to TRBJ2-7; possibly TRBD1 for D (6 bases). V lost 1 base and J lost 2, with 12 bases in between. Germline V gene data show CDR1 as LGHNA and CDR2 as YSLEER. This CDR3 is 15 amino acids long. The CDR3 loop reads CASSQAHRAAYEQYF. The CDR3 nucleotides read TGCGCCAGCAGCCAAGCCCACAGGGCGGCCTACGAGCAGTACTTC.

This clone has only a few counts. The chain recombines TRBV9 with TRBJ2-5; 9 nucleotides line up with TRBD1. The DNA matches TRBJ2-7 better at its end, which makes the J call doubtful. Germline V CDR1 and CDR2: SGDLS, YYNGEE. The CDR3 is 15 residues long. The chain's CDR3 is CASSAGTGSSYEQYF. CDR3 sequence (DNA): TGTGCCAGCAGCGCGGGGACAGGGTCATCCTACGAGCAGTACTTC.

This clone occurred once. The V gene is TRBV4-1, the J gene TRBJ2-3; D call uncertain. Germline CDR1 MGHRA, CDR2 YSYEKL. CDR3 length equals 14 residues. Trimming took off 4 bases at V and 0 bases at J, with 8 bases between the two ends. CDR3 residues: CASSRVTSTDTQYF. Written as DNA, the CDR3 is TGCGCCAGCAGCCGGGTGACTAGCACAGATACGCAGTATTTT.

This sequence joins TRBV29-1 and TRBJ2-1, with TRBD1 matching over 10 bases. Germline CDR1 and CDR2: SQVTM and ANQGSEA. V was pared by 3 bases and J by 4 bases, with 12 bases of the junction left unmatched. The CDR3 length is 17 residues. The CDR3 spells CSVEARGQGQGYNEQFF. Here the CDR3 DNA reads TGCAGCGTTGAGGCCCGGGGACAGGGGCAAGGTTACAATGAGCAGTTCTTC.

The rearrangement links TRBV19 to TRBJ1-1; D is perhaps TRBD1 (5 bases). The CDR3 has 15 amino acids. From germline, CDR1 is LNHDA and CDR2 SQIVND (reference sequence). Trimming took off 7 bases at V and 7 bases at J, with 22 bases between the two ends. CDR3 in DNA: TGTGCCAGTACTAGGAGGGGCTTAGGCATAGTTGAAGCTTTCTTT. It encodes CASTRRGLGIVEAFF.

The chain carries TRBV4-1 and TRBJ1-5, with 7 bases lining up with TRBD1. V was clipped by 5 bases and J by 5 bases; unmatched bases: 12. Germline loops: CDR1 MGHRA, CDR2 YSYEKL. The CDR3 is made up of 16 amino acids. The CDR3 region is CASSAEPGQPHQPQHF. CDR3 nucleotide sequence: TGCGCCAGCAGCGCCGAACCGGGACAGCCACATCAGCCCCAGCATTTT.

V is TRBV7-2 and J is TRBJ2-1, with D hard to call. This CDR3 comprises 13 residues. Germline assignment: CDR1 SGHTA and CDR2 FQGNSA. Trimming removed 5 bases from V and 14 bases from J, with 19 bases in between. DNA for the CDR3: TGTGCCAGCAGCCAAATGACTCCGAGGCGTGAGTTCTTC. This sequence encodes CASSQMTPRREFF.

Only one count was recorded for this clone. The chain couples TRBV10-1 to TRBJ2-4, with D possibly TRBD2 on 6 matching bases. Germline assignment: CDR1 WNHNN and CDR2 SYGVQD (reference sequence). The CDR3 is made up of 17 amino acids. Trimming removed 2 bases from V and 9 bases from J, with 23 bases in between. The CDR3 DNA sequence: TGCGCCAGCAGTGAGATGACCTGGGACTCCCCTGTAGGCATTCAGTACTTC. This codes for CASSEMTWDSPVGIQYF.

The rearrangement uses TRBV5-1 and TRBJ2-5; 8 bases match TRBD2. The junction had 8 bases not matched to a gene; V was cut back by 0 bases and J by 4 bases. CDR3 size: 16 residues. CDR1 and CDR2 from the germline V gene are SGHRS and YFSETQ. The CDR3 spells CASSLDPTGGGETQYF. In nucleotides, the CDR3 is TGCGCCAGCAGCTTGGACCCAACGGGGGGGGGAGAGACCCAGTACTTC. Variable domain in full (rest from reference TRBV5-1 and TRBJ2-5): KAGVTQTPRYLIKTRGQQVTLSCSPISGHRSVSWYQQTPGQGLQFLFEYFSETQRNKGNFPGRFSGRQFSNSRSEMNVSTLELGDSALYLCASSLDPTGGGETQYFGPGTRLLVL.

This chain connects TRBV5-5 to TRBJ2-3; 8 nucleotides line up with TRBD1. CDR1 is SGHKS, CDR2 YYEKEE, per germline (reference sequence). V lost 2 bases, J lost 1 base, and 3 bases stayed unmatched. This CDR3 region has 15 residues. The CDR3 nucleotides read TGTGCCAGCAGCTTTGGACAGGGAGGCACAGATACGCAGTATTTT. Residues: CASSFGQGGTDTQYF.

This rearrangement joins TRBV7-2 to TRBJ2-3, with D perhaps TRBD1 (6 bases). Trimming cost V 4 bases and J 6 bases, with 29 bases left between them. From germline, CDR1 is SGHTA and CDR2 FQGNSA. The CDR3 consists of 19 residues. The CDR3 sequence: CASSSAGMGPGRGRDTQYF. CDR3 bases: TGTGCCAGCAGCTCCGCTGGGATGGGGCCGGGCAGGGGTAGGGATACGCAGTATTTT. The full variable domain, its missing parts supplied by reference TRBV7-2 and TRBJ2-3, is GAGVSQSPSNKVTEKGKDVELRCDPISGHTALYWYRQSLGQGLEFLIYFQGNSAPDKSGLPSDRFSAERTGGSVSTLTIQRTQQEDSAVYLCASSSAGMGPGRGRDTQYFGPGTRLTVL.

This chain uses TRBV15 with TRBJ2-1; TRBD1 matches 10 bases. There are 14 residues in the CDR3. Unmatched junction bases numbered 4, after V lost 7 bases and J lost 4 bases. Germline-derived CDR1 and CDR2 are LNHNV and YYDKDF (reference sequence). The DNA of the CDR3 is TGTGCCACCACCCCGGGACAGGGGTACAATGAGCAGTTCTTC. It translates to CATTPGQGYNEQFF.

For the CDR3, the DNA is TGTGCCAGCAGTCCCGGGGACACAAACACCGGGGAGCTGTTTTTT. This translates into CASSPGDTNTGELFF. The genes are TRBV7-3 and TRBJ2-2, with a possible D match to TRBD1 (6 bases). The germline V gene has CDR1 SGHTA and CDR2 FQGTGA. V lost 6 bases, J lost 2 bases, and 13 bases lay in between. The CDR3 has 15 residues. The full variable domain, completed using reference TRBV7-3 and TRBJ2-2, is GAGVSQTPSNKVTEKGKYVELRCDPISGHTALYWYRQSLGQGPEFLIYFQGTGAADDSGLPNDRFFAVRPEGSVSTLKIQRTERGDSAVYLCASSPGDTNTGELFFGEGSRLTVL.

This clone was observed a few times. The V gene is TRBV5-4, the J gene TRBJ2-1; the D is unclear. Germline CDR1 reads SGHNT; CDR2 reads YYREEE (reference sequence). Trimming left V 1 base short and J 9 bases short, with 11 bases between. The length of the CDR3 is 13 residues. The CDR3 region is CASSLSPSTEQFF. CDR3 nucleotides: TGTGCCAGCAGCTTGTCGCCAAGCACTGAGCAGTTCTTC.

The chain uses TRBV4-1 and TRBJ2-7, with TRBD2 matching over 10 bases. J lost 3 bases, V lost 3 bases, and 11 bases had no gene match. The CDR3 totals 17 residues. The germline gives CDR1 MGHRA, CDR2 YSYEKL. CDR3 in amino acids: CASSQAAGAGGHYEQYF. The DNA of the CDR3 is TGCGCCAGCAGCCAGGCGGCGGGAGCGGGAGGGCACTACGAGCAGTACTTC.

This clone was picked up a small number of times. The chain carries TRBV21-1 and TRBJ1-2. TRBV21-1 is given as a pseudogene. The CDR3 covers 14 residues. This CDR3 reads CASSKWEGYYGYTF. CDR3 DNA sequence: TGTGCCAGCAGCAAATGGGAGGGGTACTATGGCTACACCTTC.

The J gene is TRBJ2-1, the V gene TRBV7-3; 7 bases map to TRBD2. The CDR3 has 15 amino acids. The V segment lost 3 bases and the J segment 2 bases; nucleotides outside the gene matches: 4. Germline V gene lookup returns CDR1 SGHTA and CDR2 FQGTGA. The CDR3 DNA reads as TGTGCCAGCAGCTTGATCGGGGGGACCTACAATGAGCAGTTCTTC. This encodes CASSLIGGTYNEQFF. Combining the CDR3 with reference TRBV7-3 and TRBJ2-1 gives the whole variable domain GAGVSQTPSNKVTEKGKYVELRCDPISGHTALYWYRQSLGQGPEFLIYFQGTGAADDSGLPNDRFFAVRPEGSVSTLKIQRTERGDSAVYLCASSLIGGTYNEQFFGPGTRLTVL.

This clone was seen more than once but under ten times. The genes are TRBV18 and TRBJ2-7; tentative D call: TRBD2 (6 bases). CDR1 is KGHSH, CDR2 LQKENI, per germline. This CDR3 contains 13 residues. The ends were cut back, 4 bases at V and 3 bases at J, with 10 bases in the middle. CDR3 coding DNA: TGTGCCAGCTCACGGGGGGAACTCTACGAGCAGTACTTC. It encodes CASSRGELYEQYF.